This T cell receptor (beta chain) was found in a study of breast tumors, draining lymph nodes, adjacent tissues. The lymph nodes were axillary draining lymph nodes from breast cancer patients. Ten or more counts support this clonotype. No antigen is known for it. Study observations and caveats: Luminal-like breast cancer showed significantly greater tumor-nontumor repertoire similarity than basal-like breast cancer did. Compared with lymph nodes, tumors were less diverse; compared with nontumor tissue, more.

Germline V gene sequence: CDR1 MDHEN, CDR2 SYDVKM. Deletions cut 11 bases from V and 7 bases from J, with 15 bases between. This CDR3 contains 13 residues. TCRdb ran MiXCR on the multiplex PCR reads and lists one entry per CDR3 protein. The data show around 130,000 distinct CDR3 sequences, about 33% seen once. This clonotype was sampled from a female donor with breast cancer. Some clones in this sample may be carry-over from other donors' samples. This rearrangement joins TRBV28 to TRBJ1-6, with D tentatively TRBD1 (5 bases). What was sequenced was axillary lymph node tissue. As DNA, the CDR3 is TGTGCCCTCCAGGGCTGGAGGAATTCACCCCTCCACTTT. It yields the protein CALQGWRNSPLHF.